Sequencing of this T cell receptor (beta chain) was carried out in a study of T-cell memory formation after mild COVID-19. Study-level background: For the most part, TCR clusters were specific to one donor.

This clonotype was counted a few times. This CDR3 has 11 amino acids. The V gene's germline CDR1 is SGHRS and CDR2 YFSETQ. The germline V and J ends were trimmed by 5 bases and 2 bases, with 5 bases remaining between them. TCRdb reprocessed the 5' RACE reads with MiXCR, giving one entry per CDR3 protein. The sample holds 65,000 to 90,000 distinct CDR3 sequences, around 13% seen once. What was sequenced was PBMCs or a T cell subset sorted from them (not recorded which). The chain uses TRBV5-1 and TRBJ2-7; D ambiguous. The sequence was collected from an adult woman who had mild COVID-19 (a few samples of this study predate the infection). Cell type and time point are not known. CDR3 nucleotides: TGCGCCAGCAGGACGGCCTACGAGCAGTACTTC. Protein sequence: CASRTAYEQYF.